This T cell receptor (beta chain) was sequenced during a study of cytomegalovirus exposure and HLA in healthy donors. Study in general: HLA-typed donors were the source of about 85 million unique TCRs held in an early data release. General study results and limits: The listing of fewer than 200 TCR beta chains classed them as cytomegalovirus-associated. In a later analysis, TCR beta V- and J-gene trimming was associated with a missense DCLRE1C variant.

As concerns this clone: The antigen is undetermined.

The PCR was carried out with 60 Vbeta primers and 13 Jbeta primers. The method was immunoSEQ multiplex PCR; TCRdb's version includes in-frame clones alone and lacks a portion of them. The sample has approximately 160,000 clones; 60% to 80% are singletons. The germline V and J ends were trimmed by 10 bases and 5 bases, with 15 bases remaining between them. The CDR3 covers 12 residues. In germline, CDR1 is SEHNR, CDR2 FQNEAQ (reference sequence). The TCR comes from a male donor in good health and CMV-seronegative. The sample taken for sequencing was PBMCs. The chain joins TRBV7-9 to TRBJ2-7; the D gene is possibly TRBD1 (6 bases). CDR3: CAIGTGTDEQYF. The CDR3 bases are TGTGCCATCGGAACAGGGACCGACGAGCAGTACTTC.